This T cell receptor (beta chain) was identified during a study of blood T cell repertoires in COVID-19. The CDR3 is made up of 14 amino acids. Germline values: CDR1 SGHNT, CDR2 YYREEE (reference sequence). Trimming took off 2 bases at V and 4 bases at J, with 12 bases between the two ends. This clone was recorded only once. Libraries were prepared by immunoSEQ multiplex PCR; TCRdb keeps only in-frame clonotypes and omits some of them. The top ten hold more than 1.5% of the sample, which has around 100,000 clones, 85% seen once. V gene TRBV5-4 combines with J gene TRBJ1-1, with TRBD1 as a possible D gene (6 bases). The receptor was derived from an older woman with active or convalescent COVID-19. Source material: peripheral blood. CDR3 in amino acids: CASSFVQGGTEAFF. The CDR3 DNA follows: TGTGCCAGCAGCTTTGTACAGGGTGGCACTGAAGCTTTCTTT.